This T cell receptor (beta chain) was sequenced for a study of T cell responses to AZD1222 COVID-19 vaccine. Study-wide results and limits: Spike-specific TCR breadth and depth were elevated following two AZD1222 doses.

From germline, CDR1 is MNHNS and CDR2 SASEGT. The trim removed 1 base at V and 5 bases at J, leaving 9 bases unmatched. The CDR3 has 16 residues. The protocol was immunoSEQ multiplex PCR, while the TCRdb copy is restricted to in-frame clones and leaves out a portion. The data contain approximately 100,000 clones, 92% of them singletons. As to this clone: Its antigen is not known.

The receptor's source is an adult in good health. J is TRBJ1-2 and V is TRBV6-1, with 8 bases identical to TRBD1. This sample comprised peripheral blood, obtained on day 0 of AZD1222 vaccination. For the CDR3, the DNA is TGTGCCAGCAGTGAAGACCCCCAGGGGGCTTTATATGGCTACACCTTC. Translation: CASSEDPQGALYGYTF.